This T cell receptor (beta chain) emerged from a study of T cell responses to AZD1222 COVID-19 vaccine. Overall study results and limits: Nearly half of spike-specific TCRs reportedly go after variant regions that carry no mutations. Clonal diversity was possibly underestimated; the donors were predominantly white British and more often female.

Sequencing was performed with immunoSEQ multiplex PCR; in TCRdb, only in-frame clones are kept and a portion is missing. Of approximately 120,000 clones listed, 90% to 95% are singletons. Trimming cost V 6 bases and J 2 bases, with 11 bases left between them. The germline V gene encodes CDR1 SGHNT and CDR2 YYREEE (reference sequence). The CDR3 sequence is 13 residues long. Note on this clone: Its antigen is not known.

J is TRBJ2-5 and V is TRBV5-4, with D perhaps matching TRBD1 (6 bases). This TCR was recovered from an adult in good health. Source: peripheral blood, taken on day 0 of AZD1222 vaccination. In DNA form, the CDR3 reads TGTGCCAGCACTTCAGACAGGCAAGAGACCCAGTACTTC. The encoded protein is CASTSDRQETQYF.